This entry lists 17 T cell receptor beta chains sequenced from one sample in a study of identical twins. A single record per CDR3 protein comes from TCRdb applying MiXCR to the 5' RACE reads. The sample gives hundreds of thousands of distinct CDR3 sequences, over 13% of which show up once; 7% to 9% is in the top ten. Material: memory (CD45RO+) T cells sorted from blood. Every receptor here comes from a woman aged 18-29 years in good health.

The CDR3 loop reads CASSLTGQVDYEQYF. The CDR3 coding sequence is TGTGCCAGCAGCTTGACGGGTCAGGTGGACTACGAGCAGTACTTC. The gene calls are TRBV5-5 and TRBJ2-7; D unresolved. The germline CDR1 and CDR2 sequences are SGHKS and YYEKEE (reference sequence). There are 15 residues in the CDR3. V was clipped by 1 base and J by 3 bases, with 14 bases between them.

V usage is TRBV5-4 and J usage is TRBJ2-7; D remains unclear. The CDR3 spans 12 residues. Germline CDR1 reads SGHNT; CDR2 reads YYREEE (reference sequence). Trimming shortened V by 3 bases and J by 5 bases, and 9 bases separated the two germline ends. CDR3 DNA sequence: TGTGCCAGCAGCTCGGTAGACCACGAGCAGTACTTC. It specifies CASSSVDHEQYF.

In its sample, this clonotype was seen a few times. This chain uses TRBV12-3 or TRBV12-4 with TRBJ1-3; a weak D match, TRBD1 (5 bases). The CDR3 extends over 15 amino acids. Trimming took off 5 bases at V and 2 bases at J, with 13 bases between the two ends. The CDR3 region has the DNA TGTGCCAGCAGTCTGAGGCAGGGTGCTGGAAACACCATATATTTT. Translation gives CASSLRQGAGNTIYF.

This clonotype was seen more than once but under ten times. The chain recombines TRBV11-3 with TRBJ2-2; the match to TRBD1 covers 11 bases. The J segment lost 2 bases and the V segment lost 4 bases, leaving 3 bases of the junction unmatched. This CDR3 contains 16 residues. Germline CDR1 and CDR2: SGHNT and YENEEA. The CDR3 DNA is TGTGCCAGCAGCTGGGGACAGGGGGAAAACACCGGGGAGCTGTTTTTT. As protein: CASSWGQGENTGELFF.

This chain links TRBV7-9 with TRBJ2-1; the match to TRBD2 covers 11 bases. The CDR3 loop spans 15 amino acids. V was clipped by 3 bases and J by 4 bases; unmatched bases: 2. The germline V gene encodes CDR1 SEHNR and CDR2 FQNEAQ (reference sequence). The CDR3 coding sequence is TGTGCCAGCAGCTTTACTAGCGGGAGTTACAATGAGCAGTTCTTC. This translates into CASSFTSGSYNEQFF.

This clonotype has only a few counts. CDR3 sequence (DNA): TGTGCCAGCAGCATCATAGCGGGGAGGGGCAATGAGCAGTTCTTC. Its protein is CASSIIAGRGNEQFF. This chain links TRBV11-2 with TRBJ2-1; the match to TRBD2 covers 8 bases. V gave up 5 bases and J gave up 6 bases; unmatched junction bases: 9. CDR1 is SGHAT, CDR2 FQNNGV, per germline. This CDR3 is built from 15 residues.

V gene TRBV10-2 combines with J gene TRBJ2-1; D not resolved. Germline lookup yields CDR1 WSHSY and CDR2 SAAADI. The V gene lost 2 bases and the J gene lost 0 bases, with 8 bases spanning the gap. The CDR3 covers 15 residues. The CDR3 sequence: CASSEGQSSYNEQFF. CDR3 sequence (DNA): TGCGCCAGCAGTGAGGGTCAAAGCTCCTACAATGAGCAGTTCTTC.

V is TRBV29-1 and J is TRBJ2-3; D unclear. Deletions cut 4 bases from V and 2 bases from J, with 10 bases between. The V gene's germline CDR1 is SQVTM and CDR2 ANQGSEA. This CDR3 has 13 amino acids. CDR3 in DNA: TGCAGCGTTGTCTACAGATCCACAGATACGCAGTATTTT. Translation: CSVVYRSTDTQYF.

The V gene is TRBV7-6, the J gene TRBJ2-7; TRBD2 agrees at 8 bases. With V trimmed by 5 bases and J by 0 bases, 3 bases remained unmatched. Per the germline V gene, CDR1 is SGHVS and CDR2 is FNYEAQ. The CDR3 contains 14 residues. The DNA of the CDR3 is TGTGCCAGCAGCCGGGCGGGGGGCTCCTACGAGCAGTACTTC. Protein: CASSRAGGSYEQYF. Drawing the rest from reference TRBV7-6 and TRBJ2-7, the complete variable domain is GAGVSQSPRYKVTKRGQDVALRCDPISGHVSLYWYRQALGQGPEFLTYFNYEAQQDKSGLPNDRFSAERPEGSISTLTIQRTEQRDSAMYRCASSRAGGSYEQYFGPGTRLTVT.

This clonotype was counted only a few times. The CDR3 reads CAISGQMNTEAFF. The CDR3 DNA reads as TGTGCCATCAGCGGACAGATGAACACTGAAGCTTTCTTT. The V and J genes are TRBV10-3 and TRBJ1-1, with D maybe TRBD1 (6 bases). The germline V gene encodes CDR1 ENHRY and CDR2 SYGVKD. The CDR3 sequence is 13 residues long. V was pared by 6 bases and J by 0 bases, with 8 bases between.

This clonotype was detected a few times. This chain uses TRBV5-1 with TRBJ2-5; 8 nucleotides align to TRBD1. V was clipped by 4 bases and J by 5 bases; unmatched bases: 7. In germline, CDR1 is SGHRS, CDR2 YFSETQ. The CDR3 is 14 amino acids. The CDR3 spells CASSIGQGRETQYF. CDR3 DNA sequence: TGCGCCAGCAGCATAGGACAGGGCCGCGAGACCCAGTACTTC.

The CDR3 bases are TGTGCCAGCAGCACCCGACAATGGAATTCACCCCTCCACTTT. It is translated as CASSTRQWNSPLHF. The V call is TRBV9, the J call TRBJ1-6, with unresolved D. V was pared by 4 bases and J by 7 bases, with 12 bases between. The CDR3 has 14 amino acids. Germline assignment: CDR1 SGDLS and CDR2 YYNGEE.

The J gene is TRBJ1-2, the V gene TRBV28; no clear D gene. V lost 5 bases and J lost 3, with 7 bases in between. CDR1 MDHEN and CDR2 SYDVKM come from the germline V gene. The CDR3 extends over 12 amino acids. CDR3 sequence: CASSPLDYGYTF. CDR3 coding DNA: TGTGCCAGCAGTCCCTTAGACTATGGCTACACCTTC.

In this sample, this clonotype turned up a few times. This chain links TRBV29-1 with TRBJ2-1; 8 bases are a match to TRBD2. The CDR3 covers 17 residues. V lost 1 base to trimming and J lost 4 bases; unmatched junction nucleotides: 12. From germline, CDR1 is SQVTM and CDR2 ANQGSEA. The CDR3 coding sequence is TGCAGCGTTGAAGGGGTGCGGGAGGAATATACATACAATGAGCAGTTCTTC. Its translation: CSVEGVREEYTYNEQFF.

This chain links TRBV6-1 with TRBJ2-2, with TRBD1 matching 7 bases. This CDR3 contains 13 residues. The germline V gene has CDR1 MNHNS and CDR2 SASEGT. The J segment lost 5 bases and the V segment lost 7 bases, leaving 4 bases of the junction unmatched. The DNA of the CDR3 is TGTGCCAGCACCTCACAGGGGACCGGGGAGCTGTTTTTT. This codes for CASTSQGTGELFF.

The V call is TRBV6-1, the J call TRBJ1-5; TRBD1 is a possible D gene (6 bases). The germline CDR1 and CDR2 sequences are MNHNS and SASEGT. The V gene lost 10 bases and the J gene lost 6 bases, with 22 bases spanning the gap. CDR3 length: 15 residues. The CDR3 is CATFPGGGGGQPQHF. CDR3 in DNA: TGTGCCACCTTCCCCGGCGGGGGCGGGGGTCAGCCCCAGCATTTT.

There are many counts of this clonotype. This sequence joins TRBV29-1 and TRBJ2-2; 8 nucleotides line up with TRBD1. The CDR3 extends over 15 amino acids. V was clipped by 4 bases and J by 1 base; unmatched bases: 5. Germline V gene data show CDR1 as SQVTM and CDR2 as ANQGSEA. In nucleotides, the CDR3 is TGCAGCGTTGGACCCGGGACAGGGAACACCGGGGAGCTGTTTTTT. Translating gives CSVGPGTGNTGELFF.